This T cell receptor (beta chain) was sequenced in a study of T cells after yellow fever vaccination. TCRdb called the 5' RACE reads again in MiXCR, with one record for every CDR3 protein. Altogether 300,000 to 450,000 distinct CDR3 sequences are present, 7% to 10% being singletons, with the ten largest covering under 20%. This clonotype was detected many times. Its antigen is not identified. CDR1 is SGHTA, CDR2 FQGNSA, per germline. The CDR3 has 16 residues. The germline V and J ends were trimmed by 1 base and 0 bases, with 11 bases remaining between them. Study observations and caveats: Boosting was followed by the reappearance of most primary-vaccination clones (96% CD4, about 90% CD8).

The sample was PBMCs, taken approximately 47 days after the first yellow fever vaccination. The chain combines TRBV7-2 with TRBJ2-3; weak D call: TRBD1 (6 bases). The TCR comes from a man between 18 and 35 years old who received the YFV17D yellow fever vaccine. Written as DNA, the CDR3 is TGTGCCAGCAGCTTAGGAGACAGGCTTAGCACAGATACGCAGTATTTT. It translates to CASSLGDRLSTDTQYF.